This T cell receptor (beta chain) was retrieved from a study of early T cells in non-severe SARS-CoV-2 infection. Study overall: Unsorted whole blood bulk RNA was sequenced, with unpaired chains.

This clonotype was picked up a small number of times. No antigen is known for it. Trimming took 3 bases from V and 2 from J; bases not matched to a gene: 1. Per the germline V gene, CDR1 is MDHEN and CDR2 is SYDVKM. The CDR3 runs to 15 residues. Study findings and constraints: Anti-spike CD8 responses were favored by VDJdb matching, which missed private and CD4 specificities.

Unique molecular identifier tags were affixed to discrete cDNA molecules. Via MiXCR, TCRdb re-called the 5' RACE reads, giving one row per CDR3 protein. The sample holds 50,000 or so distinct CDR3 sequences, about 10% seen once. The receptor comes from an adult who was a healthcare worker with PCR-confirmed SARS-CoV-2 infection or an uninfected control (not recorded which). The chain carries TRBV28 and TRBJ2-6; TRBD2 matches 7 bases. The specimen sequenced was whole blood. The CDR3 protein is CASSFRGAGANVLTF. CDR3 nucleotides: TGTGCCAGCAGTTTTCGGGGGGCTGGGGCCAACGTCCTGACTTTC.